The next 16 T cell receptor beta chains were all read from a single sample in a study of T cell responses to AZD1222 COVID-19 vaccine. This table comes from immunoSEQ multiplex PCR, and its TCRdb copy is limited to in-frame clones, with some not included. The sample includes some 130,000 clones, 89% of them seen just once. Sequences were derived from peripheral blood, sampled on day 0 of AZD1222 vaccination. All receptors derive from an adult in good health.

This chain connects TRBV9 to TRBJ1-2, with 8 positions matching TRBD1. Germline V gene data show CDR1 as SGDLS and CDR2 as YYNGEE. Trimming at V came to 3 bases and at J to 7 bases, leaving 8 bases not matched to a gene. The CDR3 covers 14 residues. The chain's CDR3 is CASSAAGTGGGYTF. The CDR3 DNA sequence: TGTGCCAGCAGCGCCGCCGGGACAGGAGGTGGCTACACCTTC.

CDR3 in amino acids: CASSLGETRVEAFF. CDR3 coding DNA: TGCGCCAGCAGCTTGGGAGAAACTAGGGTGGAAGCTTTCTTT. This sequence joins TRBV5-1 and TRBJ1-1; D is ambiguous. The CDR3 consists of 14 residues. The V and J ends lost 0 bases and 8 bases respectively, with 14 bases between them. The germline gives CDR1 SGHRS, CDR2 YFSETQ.

The chain is built from TRBV5-4 and TRBJ2-1; TRBD1 might be the D (6 bases). There are 14 residues in the CDR3. Trimming shortened V by 7 bases and J by 4 bases, and 15 bases separated the two germline ends. The germline V gene has CDR1 SGHNT and CDR2 YYREEE (reference sequence). The CDR3 sequence: CASRRDTKYNEQFF. The CDR3 nucleotides are TGTGCCAGCCGCCGGGACACGAAGTACAATGAGCAGTTCTTC.

The chain combines TRBV6-5 with TRBJ1-2; no definite D call. The V and J ends lost 11 bases and 8 bases respectively, with 18 bases between them. Germline V gene lookup returns CDR1 MNHEY and CDR2 SVGAGI. The length of the CDR3 is 12 residues. CDR3 nucleotides: TGTGCCGGGATAGGCTCAGCGTGGGGCTACACCTTC. Its translation: CAGIGSAWGYTF.

The chain combines TRBV15 with TRBJ1-3; D is unresolved. The CDR3 is 12 amino acids. The V and J ends lost 0 bases and 3 bases respectively, with 0 bases between them. Germline loops: CDR1 LNHNV, CDR2 YYDKDF (reference sequence). The DNA of the CDR3 is TGTGCCACCAGCAGAGATGGAAACACCATATATTTT. Translating gives CATSRDGNTIYF.

V usage is TRBV7-2 and J usage is TRBJ2-3; 12 nucleotides agree with TRBD2. This CDR3 spans 16 amino acids. Germline loops: CDR1 SGHTA, CDR2 FQGNSA. V shed 2 bases, J shed 6 bases, and the junction held 6 bases outside the gene matches. CDR3 nucleotide sequence: TGTGCCAGCAGCTTAAGACTAGCGGGGGTGGCGGATACGCAGTATTTT. It yields the protein CASSLRLAGVADTQYF.

The rearrangement links TRBV5-1 to TRBJ2-3; a weak D match, TRBD1 (5 bases). Germline V gene lookup returns CDR1 SGHRS and CDR2 YFSETQ. V was clipped by 0 bases and J by 8 bases, with 10 bases between them. The CDR3 is made up of 13 amino acids. CDR3 region: CASSLEGPGTQYF. The CDR3 region has the DNA TGCGCCAGCAGCTTGGAGGGGCCAGGTACGCAGTATTTT.

This sequence joins TRBV3-1 (or the pseudogene TRBV3-2) and TRBJ2-4; 12 nucleotides match TRBD2. CDR1 and CDR2 from the germline V gene are LGHDT and YNNKEL (reference sequence). Trimming removed 5 bases from V and 3 bases from J; junction bases left unmatched: 11. The CDR3 sequence is 18 residues long. In nucleotides, the CDR3 is TGTGCCAGCAGCGAACCTAGCGGGGGGGCCTTCGTCAAAAACATTCAGTACTTC. Protein: CASSEPSGGAFVKNIQYF.

The chain couples TRBV5-8 to TRBJ2-1, with unresolved D. Germline V CDR1 and CDR2: SGHTS, YDEGEE. Trimming left V 9 bases short and J 8 bases short, with 21 bases between. This CDR3 comprises 14 residues. The CDR3 DNA sequence: TGTGCCACCTATGAGGAGAGTACAATCGATGAGCAGTTCTTC. Protein sequence: CATYEESTIDEQFF.

The chain carries TRBV6-5 and TRBJ2-7; TRBD1 agrees at 8 bases. Germline assignment: CDR1 MNHEY and CDR2 SVGAGI. The CDR3 length is 12 residues. The V segment lost 6 bases and the J segment 6 bases; nucleotides outside the gene matches: 4. Written as DNA, the CDR3 is TGTGCCAGCAGCCCCGGACAGGGCGAGCAGTACTTC. Translated: CASSPGQGEQYF.

The chain links TRBV3-1 (or the pseudogene TRBV3-2) to TRBJ2-1; 7 bases align to TRBD2. Germline CDR1 is LGHDT and CDR2 is YNNKEL (reference sequence). J gave up 2 bases and V 4 bases, and 2 bases lay outside the gene matches. The CDR3 runs 14 residues. The CDR3 region is CASSREGAYNEQFF. Here the CDR3 DNA reads TGTGCCAGCAGCCGGGAGGGCGCCTACAATGAGCAGTTCTTC.

Only a few counts were recorded for this clone. This chain uses TRBV19 with TRBJ2-7, with 9 bases that match TRBD1. With V trimmed by 7 bases and J by 2 bases, 9 bases remained unmatched. Germline CDR1 and CDR2: LNHDA and SQIVND (reference sequence). This CDR3 is 15 amino acids long. This CDR3 is CASTPGTGSAYEQYF. As DNA, the CDR3 is TGTGCCAGTACCCCCGGGACAGGGTCGGCCTACGAGCAGTACTTC.

The chain has TRBV5-6 and TRBJ2-3, with no clear D. This CDR3 spans 12 amino acids. Trimming cost V 4 bases and J 0 bases, with 3 bases left between them. Looked up from germline, CDR1 is SGHDT and CDR2 is YYEEEE. The CDR3 loop is CASSVSTDTQYF. The CDR3 DNA follows: TGTGCCAGCAGCGTAAGCACAGATACGCAGTATTTT.

Only one count was recorded for this clone. The CDR3 nucleotides read TGTGCCACTTCACTACAGGATAGCAATCAGCCCCAGCATTTT. It specifies CATSLQDSNQPQHF. The gene calls are TRBV6-5 and TRBJ1-5; D is possibly TRBD1 (5 bases). Germline V CDR1 and CDR2: MNHEY, SVGAGI. V was trimmed by 10 bases and J by 0 bases, leaving 13 bases between them. CDR3 length: 14 amino acids.

CDR3 sequence (DNA): TGCGCCAGCAGCCAAGATCGAGACCTCGCCCATAATTCACCCCTCCACTTT. Its protein is CASSQDRDLAHNSPLHF. The J gene is TRBJ1-6, the V gene TRBV4-1, with unresolved D. V lost 0 bases and J lost 5, with 14 bases in between. There are 17 residues in the CDR3. Germline V gene lookup returns CDR1 MGHRA and CDR2 YSYEKL.

The chain uses TRBV7-3 and TRBJ2-5, with TRBD1 as a possible D gene (6 bases). The CDR3 consists of 15 residues. Germline-derived CDR1 and CDR2 are SGHTA and FQGTGA. V was clipped by 0 bases and J by 4 bases, with 12 bases between them. Here the CDR3 reads CASSLTQGPGETQYF. The CDR3 DNA is TGTGCCAGCAGCTTAACACAGGGACCAGGAGAGACCCAGTACTTC.